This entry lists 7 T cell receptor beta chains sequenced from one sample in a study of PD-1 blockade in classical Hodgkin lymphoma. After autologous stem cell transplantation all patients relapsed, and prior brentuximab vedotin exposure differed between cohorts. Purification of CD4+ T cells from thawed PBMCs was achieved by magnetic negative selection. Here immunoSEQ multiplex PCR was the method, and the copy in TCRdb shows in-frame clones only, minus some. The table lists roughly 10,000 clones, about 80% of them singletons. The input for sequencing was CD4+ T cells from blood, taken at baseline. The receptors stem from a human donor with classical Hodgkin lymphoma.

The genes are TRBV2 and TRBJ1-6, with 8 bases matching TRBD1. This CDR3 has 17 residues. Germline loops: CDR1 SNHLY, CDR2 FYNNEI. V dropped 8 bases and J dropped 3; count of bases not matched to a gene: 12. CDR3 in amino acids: CASPSTAGGSYNSPLHF. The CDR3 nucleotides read TGTGCCAGCCCATCGACCGCAGGGGGCAGCTATAATTCACCCCTCCACTTT.

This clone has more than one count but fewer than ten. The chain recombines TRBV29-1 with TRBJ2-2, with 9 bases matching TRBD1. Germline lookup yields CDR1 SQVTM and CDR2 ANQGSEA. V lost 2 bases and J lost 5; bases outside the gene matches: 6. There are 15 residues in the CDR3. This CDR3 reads CSVENRGRWTGELFF. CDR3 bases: TGCAGCGTTGAAAACAGGGGGCGTTGGACCGGGGAGCTGTTTTTT.

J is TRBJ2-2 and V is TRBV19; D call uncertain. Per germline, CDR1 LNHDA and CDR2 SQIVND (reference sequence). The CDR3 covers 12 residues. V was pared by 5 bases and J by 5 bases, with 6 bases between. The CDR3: CASSPRTGELFF. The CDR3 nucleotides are TGTGCCAGTAGTCCTCGGACCGGGGAGCTGTTTTTT.

The CDR3 nucleotides read TGTGCCAGCAGCCAAGATCAGGGGTGGACTGAAGCTTTCTTT. Its translation: CASSQDQGWTEAFF. The V gene is TRBV4-2, the J gene TRBJ1-1, with D possibly TRBD1 on 6 matching bases. Germline V gene sequence: CDR1 LGHNA, CDR2 YNFKEQ. The germline V and J ends were trimmed by 0 bases and 5 bases, with 10 bases remaining between them. This CDR3 contains 14 residues.

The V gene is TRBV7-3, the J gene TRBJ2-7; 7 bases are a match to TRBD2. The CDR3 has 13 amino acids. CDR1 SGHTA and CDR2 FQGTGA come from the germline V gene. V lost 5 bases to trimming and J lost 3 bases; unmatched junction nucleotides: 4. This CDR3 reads CASSQSSGYEQYF. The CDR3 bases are TGTGCCAGCAGCCAATCTAGCGGCTACGAGCAGTACTTC.

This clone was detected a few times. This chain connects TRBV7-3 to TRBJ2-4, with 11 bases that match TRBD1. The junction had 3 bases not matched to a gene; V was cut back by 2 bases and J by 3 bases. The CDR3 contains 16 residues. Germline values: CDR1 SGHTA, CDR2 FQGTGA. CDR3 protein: CASSLGQGAGKNIQYF. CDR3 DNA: TGTGCCAGCAGCTTAGGACAGGGGGCCGGCAAAAACATTCAGTACTTC.

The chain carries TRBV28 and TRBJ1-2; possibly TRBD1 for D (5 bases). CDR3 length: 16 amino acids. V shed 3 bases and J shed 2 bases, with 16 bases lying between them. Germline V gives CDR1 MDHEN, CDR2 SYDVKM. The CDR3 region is CASSFPVVEGNYGYTF. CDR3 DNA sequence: TGTGCCAGCAGTTTCCCGGTCGTCGAGGGGAACTATGGCTACACCTTC.